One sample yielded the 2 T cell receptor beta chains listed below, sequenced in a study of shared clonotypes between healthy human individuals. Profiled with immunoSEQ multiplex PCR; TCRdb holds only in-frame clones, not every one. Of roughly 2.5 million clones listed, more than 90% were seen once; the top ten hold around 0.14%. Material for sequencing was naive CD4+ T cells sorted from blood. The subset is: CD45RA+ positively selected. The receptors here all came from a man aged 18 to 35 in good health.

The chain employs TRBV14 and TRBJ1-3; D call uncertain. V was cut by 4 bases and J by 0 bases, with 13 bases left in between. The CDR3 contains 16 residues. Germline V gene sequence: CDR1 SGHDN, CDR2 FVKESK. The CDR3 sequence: CASSLLRSDSGNTIYF. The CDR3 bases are TGTGCCAGCAGCCTACTGAGAAGCGACTCTGGAAACACCATATATTTT.

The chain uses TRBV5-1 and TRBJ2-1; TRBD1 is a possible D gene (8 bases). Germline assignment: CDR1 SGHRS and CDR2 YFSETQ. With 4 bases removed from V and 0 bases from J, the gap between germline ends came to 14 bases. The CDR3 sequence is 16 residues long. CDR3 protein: CASSGGDRTSYNEQFF. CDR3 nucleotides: TGCGCCAGCAGCGGGGGGGACAGGACCTCCTACAATGAGCAGTTCTTC.